The 24 T cell receptor beta chains presented below share a single source sample, sequenced in a study of response to subunit inactivated influenza vaccine. In TCRdb, the RT-PCR reads were re-called with MiXCR into one record per CDR3 protein. There are 550,000 to 800,000 distinct CDR3 sequences in the sample; approximately 13% occur only once, and 5.5% to 7% lies in the top ten. The material was PBMCs from blood, obtained around 14 days before vaccination. The receptors were gathered from a man aged 45-60 years who received an inactivated influenza vaccine.

This clonotype came up a few times. The chain has TRBV4-3 and TRBJ2-4, with D maybe TRBD2 (5 bases). This CDR3 is built from 20 residues. Germline V lookup: CDR1 LGHNA, CDR2 YSLEER. Trimming stripped 0 bases from V and 0 bases from J, with 21 bases between. The CDR3 sequence: CASSQDLIAQIGKAKNIQYF. The CDR3 bases are TGCGCCAGCAGCCAAGATTTAATAGCTCAGATCGGGAAAGCCAAAAACATTCAGTACTTC.

The CDR3 DNA reads as TGCAGCGTTTCCATCGGTGAAGCTTTCTTT. Protein sequence: CSVSIGEAFF. The chain links TRBV29-1 to TRBJ1-1; no firm D call. This CDR3 comprises 10 residues. CDR1 is SQVTM and CDR2 is ANQGSEA in the germline V gene. Deletions cut 5 bases from V and 7 bases from J, with 8 bases between.

V and J are TRBV6-5 and TRBJ1-6; no reliable D call. V was shortened by 0 bases and J by 9 bases, with 3 bases between the two germline ends. The germline V gene has CDR1 MNHEY and CDR2 SVGAGI. The CDR3 consists of 12 residues. The CDR3 region has the DNA TGTGCCAGCAGTTACTCACGTTCACCCCTCCACTTT. This sequence encodes CASSYSRSPLHF.

A few counts support this clonotype. The chain has TRBV28 and TRBJ2-7; TRBD1 matches 9 bases. CDR1 and CDR2 from the germline V gene are MDHEN and SYDVKM. J gave up 0 bases and V 3 bases, and 3 bases lay outside the gene matches. This CDR3 comprises 15 residues. The CDR3 is CASSLTGGFSYEQYF. The CDR3 nucleotides are TGTGCCAGCAGTTTGACAGGGGGTTTCTCCTACGAGCAGTACTTC.

The chain recombines TRBV20-1 with TRBJ2-3; 8 bases fit TRBD2. Germline-derived CDR1 and CDR2 are DFQATT and SNEGSKA (reference sequence). The CDR3 has 12 amino acids. V was pared by 3 bases and J by 8 bases, with 4 bases of the junction left unmatched. DNA for the CDR3: TGCAGTGCTAGCGGGGGGGCGGGTACGCAGTATTTT. It specifies CSASGGAGTQYF.

This clonotype was seen a few times. The V gene is TRBV20-1, the J gene TRBJ2-4, with D possibly matching TRBD1 (6 bases). Germline CDR1 is DFQATT and CDR2 is SNEGSKA (reference sequence). This CDR3 is 13 amino acids long. The V gene lost 1 base and the J gene lost 8 bases, with 12 bases spanning the gap. The CDR3 is CSARGRGRDIQYF. CDR3 coding DNA: TGCAGTGCTAGAGGCAGGGGTCGGGACATTCAGTACTTC.

This chain joins TRBV5-1 and TRBJ2-2; 8 bases agree with TRBD1. V trimming: 2 bases; J trimming: 5 bases; junction bases outside the gene matches: 8. The length of the CDR3 is 16 residues. Germline V lookup: CDR1 SGHRS, CDR2 YFSETQ. CDR3 amino acids: CASSFGPTGETGELFF. Written as DNA, the CDR3 is TGCGCCAGCAGCTTTGGGCCGACAGGGGAAACCGGGGAGCTGTTTTTT.

This chain joins TRBV20-1 and TRBJ2-5; D call uncertain. V lost 6 bases, J lost 1 base, and 9 bases lay in between. This CDR3 contains 12 residues. Germline CDR1 DFQATT, CDR2 SNEGSKA (reference sequence). The CDR3 DNA reads TGCAGTGCATACAGCCTCCAAGAGACCCAGTACTTC. Protein product: CSAYSLQETQYF.

The chain employs TRBV27 and TRBJ2-7; D is possibly TRBD1 (6 bases). V was pared by 0 bases and J by 4 bases, with 22 bases between. Germline V gives CDR1 MNHEY, CDR2 SMNVEV (reference sequence). The CDR3 contains 18 residues. CDR3 protein: CASSLSLISRDRMYEQYF. CDR3 in DNA: TGTGCCAGCAGTTTATCGTTAATCAGTCGAGACAGGATGTACGAGCAGTACTTC.

V and J are TRBV12-3 or TRBV12-4 and TRBJ2-3, with D hard to call. This CDR3 spans 12 amino acids. Trimming shortened V by 5 bases and J by 10 bases, and 13 bases separated the two germline ends. In DNA, the CDR3 is TGTGCCAGCAGTCCCGGACCGGCGGCGCAGTATTTT. It codes for CASSPGPAAQYF.

This clonotype was counted only a few times. The gene calls are TRBV5-1 and TRBJ1-1, with 9 bases fitting TRBD1. Trimming removed 4 bases from V and 6 bases from J; junction bases left unmatched: 7. CDR1 is SGHRS and CDR2 is YFSETQ in the germline V gene. This CDR3 spans 14 amino acids. CDR3 in DNA: TGCGCCAGCAGCCCACAGGGGGCTCAGGCTGAAGCTTTCTTT. Encoded protein: CASSPQGAQAEAFF.

The chain recombines TRBV28 with TRBJ2-1; no reliable D call. Trimming took off 5 bases at V and 4 bases at J, with 21 bases between the two ends. CDR1 MDHEN and CDR2 SYDVKM come from the germline V gene. The CDR3 has 17 amino acids. The CDR3 DNA reads as TGTGCCAGCAGTATTTTCGGGTCCTCACCTCCTTACAATGAGCAGTTCTTC. It translates to CASSIFGSSPPYNEQFF.

This clonotype appeared a few times. The chain has TRBV4-3 and TRBJ1-5; 8 positions match TRBD1. Germline assignment: CDR1 LGHNA and CDR2 YSLEER. The CDR3 totals 15 residues. With V trimmed by 5 bases and J by 5 bases, 8 bases remained unmatched. The chain's CDR3 is CASSSSAGGYQPQHF. The CDR3 nucleotides are TGCGCCAGCAGCAGCTCGGCAGGGGGCTATCAGCCCCAGCATTTT.

The chain carries TRBV3-1 and TRBJ2-5, with TRBD2 as a possible D gene (5 bases). Germline V gene sequence: CDR1 LGHDT, CDR2 YNNKEL (reference sequence). The CDR3 has 13 residues. Trimming pared 6 bases from V and 3 bases from J, leaving 11 bases between. The CDR3 bases are TGTGCCAGCAGGCCGACTACTAAAGAGACCCAGTACTTC. Protein: CASRPTTKETQYF.

This clonotype was recorded once. V and J are TRBV12-3 or TRBV12-4 and TRBJ2-7, with D maybe TRBD1 (5 bases). This CDR3 is 13 amino acids long. V was cut by 5 bases and J by 10 bases, with 18 bases left in between. CDR3 protein: CASSPAGHAGQYF. In DNA, the CDR3 is TGTGCCAGCAGTCCCGCCGGACACGCCGGCCAGTACTTC.

Only a few counts were recorded for this clonotype. This chain uses TRBV5-1 with TRBJ2-7, with 7 bases lining up with TRBD1. V lost 4 bases to trimming and J lost 3 bases; unmatched junction nucleotides: 7. This CDR3 has 14 amino acids. Per the germline V gene, CDR1 is SGHRS and CDR2 is YFSETQ. In DNA, the CDR3 is TGCGCCAGCAGCCCCGACAGGGCCGGCTACGAGCAGTACTTC. This translates into CASSPDRAGYEQYF.

This clonotype was detected only a few times. This chain connects TRBV10-2 to TRBJ1-6; TRBD1 might be the D (5 bases). This CDR3 region has 14 residues. Germline CDR1 and CDR2: WSHSY and SAAADI. V lost 1 base and J 8 bases, leaving 9 bases between the germline ends. In DNA form, the CDR3 reads TGCGCCAGCAGTGAGTTCAAGGGGTATTCACCCCTCCACTTT. Its translation is CASSEFKGYSPLHF.

This clonotype was seen only a few times. The gene calls are TRBV7-9 and TRBJ2-5; 10 nucleotides match TRBD2. Germline trimming cut 3 bases from V and 2 bases from J; bases unmatched to any gene: 9. The CDR3 totals 17 residues. Germline V lookup: CDR1 SEHNR, CDR2 FQNEAQ (reference sequence). The CDR3 protein is CASSFLGLADTQETQYF. DNA of the CDR3: TGTGCCAGCAGCTTCCTCGGACTAGCGGATACTCAAGAGACCCAGTACTTC.

This clonotype came up a few times. The chain recombines TRBV7-9 with TRBJ1-1; D gene ambiguous. This CDR3 spans 13 amino acids. V was cut by 3 bases and J by 7 bases, with 12 bases left in between. CDR1 SEHNR and CDR2 FQNEAQ come from the germline V gene (reference sequence). CDR3 loop: CASSLVGDVEAFF. The CDR3 nucleotides are TGTGCCAGCAGCTTGGTCGGAGACGTTGAAGCTTTCTTT. The entire variable domain, with the rest obtained from reference TRBV7-9 and TRBJ1-1, is as follows: DTGVSQNPRHKITKRGQNVTFRCDPISEHNRLYWYRQTLGQGPEFLTYFQNEAQLEKSRLLSDRFSAERPKGSFSTLEIQRTEQGDSAMYLCASSLVGDVEAFFGQGTRLTVV.

This clonotype came up many times. CDR3 DNA: TGTGCCAGCAGTTTTGGGGGGAGGAACACCGGGGAGCTGTTTTTT. Translated: CASSFGGRNTGELFF. The chain is built from TRBV12-3 or TRBV12-4 and TRBJ2-2; D may be TRBD2 (6 bases). The CDR3 consists of 15 residues. The V end lost 3 bases, the J end lost 1 base, and 9 bases lay between the germline ends.

This clonotype turned up a few times. The CDR3 protein is CASSLYGQYNEQFF. The CDR3 coding sequence is TGTGCCAGCAGCTTATATGGCCAGTACAATGAGCAGTTCTTC. The J gene is TRBJ2-1, the V gene TRBV7-2, with D unclear. The CDR3 length is 14 residues. Looked up from germline, CDR1 is SGHTA and CDR2 is FQGNSA. Trimming removed 2 bases from V and 4 bases from J, with 9 bases in between.

This clonotype was counted many times. This chain joins TRBV29-1 and TRBJ2-5; TRBD2 agrees at 10 bases. Germline-derived CDR1 and CDR2 are SQVTM and ANQGSEA. Unmatched junction bases numbered 11, after V lost 7 bases and J lost 9 bases. There are 13 residues in the CDR3. CDR3 sequence: CSGDVGSGRSQYF. CDR3 nucleotide sequence: TGCAGCGGCGACGTCGGTAGCGGGAGGTCCCAGTACTTC.

This sequence joins TRBV6-2 or TRBV6-3 and TRBJ1-5, with 10 bases identical to TRBD1. Germline V gives CDR1 MNHEY, CDR2 SVGEGT. The CDR3 is 14 residues long. V dropped 7 bases and J dropped 6; count of bases not matched to a gene: 6. In DNA, the CDR3 is TGTGCCAGCACGAAGGGACAGGGGCTTCAGCCCCAGCATTTT. It yields the protein CASTKGQGLQPQHF.

This clonotype was picked up many times. The chain is built from TRBV12-3 or TRBV12-4 and TRBJ1-5; D remains ambiguous. Deletions cut 7 bases from V and 3 bases from J, with 13 bases between. CDR3 length: 14 amino acids. This chain's CDR3 is CASTGEAYNQPQHF. Written as DNA, the CDR3 is TGTGCCAGCACTGGCGAGGCTTACAATCAGCCCCAGCATTTT.